The text below deals with one T cell receptor (beta chain). Its cognate antigen has yet to be identified. Nothing much larger sits one base from this clone, and base qualities are not available. TCRbeta CDR3 regions were amplified from genomic DNA using the immunoSEQ Assay, a bias-controlled multiplex PCR. The paper's processing steps were these. The number of nucleated cells in each sample was estimated from the amplification of reference gene primers within the assay. Sequence reads were collapsed and filtered to measure the absolute abundance of every unique TCRbeta CDR3 rearrangement. For each sample, productive Simpson clonality was calculated as the square root of Simpson's diversity index over productive rearrangements. TCRdb retrieved this table from immuneACCESS and kept in-frame rearrangements only. Not all clones are present; in checked studies, unresolved V genes account for under half, and no reason is known for the remainder. For V, J and clone size, that table is used; D and trimming come from the DNA. Present in this sample are about 390,000 clones, around nine tenths of which were seen just once. Of the sample, about 9.4% falls within the top ten clones.

In the germline V gene, CDR1 corresponds to SGHNT and CDR2 to YENEEA. The junction shows trimming of 2 bases on V and 5 bases on J, and the gene matches do not reach 4 bases of it. The CDR3 contains 14 residues, cysteine and phenylalanine counted. The only DNA kept is the CDR3, 42 bases in frame from the first base. The data stem from a study of blood T cell repertoires in COVID-19 (dated by TCRdb to the early 2020s). In the study overall: Samples from collaborators originated in the United States, Italy and Spain and spanned both the acute and convalescent phases of COVID-19. The material from the prospective study consisted of cDNA or gDNA derived from T cells, B-cell-depleted T cells, or PBMCs. Subjects who had been exposed to COVID-19, were actively infected with it, or had recovered from it provided the deeply sampled blood TCRbeta repertoires that made up the dataset. The repertoires were released in a freely available public database intended as a resource for research on the immune response to SARS-CoV-2. Samples came from the ongoing ImmuneRACE study (first 160 participants) plus 1,254 subjects from 6 global collaborators. Nearly every sample came with metadata listing a de-identified subject ID, COVID-19 status, age in years and sex. Where HLA class I and class II types were available, the types were taken from metadata supplied by the sample provider, not from assay-based typing.

General study outcomes and caveats: Clinical and demographic metadata were provided uncurated, with the amount varying by source and participant.

Participants in the prospective study were aged roughly 18 to 100 years, lived in 20 to 25 United States geographic areas, and enrolled through a virtual design. Cohort assignment in the prospective study relied on participant-reported clinical history from a screening survey and a study questionnaire. Recovered participants in ImmuneRACE Cohort 3 were defined as having two consecutive negative NP/OP PCR tests, clearance from a healthcare professional, or resolution of symptoms. Mobile phlebotomists in the prospective study collected whole blood, serum and a nasopharyngeal or oropharyngeal swab from every participant. Participants in the prospective study had the option to provide additional blood draws and questionnaires over an approximately 2-month period. Prospective study blood samples were shipped either frozen or at room temperature before DNA extraction.

The clonotype originates from a woman aged 50 to 60 who had recovered from COVID-19. The sequencing input was PBMCs or T cells enriched from blood (not recorded which). The chain employs TRBV11-3 and TRBJ1-1; 8 bases in between match TRBD1. The nucleotide sequence reads TGTGCCAGCAGCTTAACAGGGGGAAGGACTGAAGCTTTCTTT. It specifies CASSLTGGRTEAFF.